The 4 T cell receptor beta chains reported below all come from one sample, sequenced in a study of T cell clonotyping in hematopoietic cell transplantation (dated by TCRdb to 2020 to 2023). The intended sense of this specimen's time point label: recipient sample taken at acute GVHD onset. The receptor library was made with the immunoSEQ multiplex PCR assay. TCRdb retrieved this table from immuneACCESS and kept in-frame rearrangements only. Not all clones are present; in checked studies, unresolved V genes account for under half, and no reason is known for the remainder. This sample holds roughly 3,500 clones; approximately 79% were observed only once. Together, the top ten hold 27% of the sample. The starting material was peripheral blood mononuclear cells, obtained at the time of graft-versus-host disease after allogeneic stem cell transplant. These receptors came from a female patient in her fifties or sixties who had an allogeneic stem cell transplant from an unrelated donor, so the T cells may come from the graft donor. Some clones in this sample may be carry-over from other donors' samples.

The sample holds one count of this clone. This chain links TRBV6-5 with TRBJ1-1; D gene unclear. The germline V gene encodes CDR1 MNHEY and CDR2 SVGAGI. This CDR3 region has 11 residues. Trimming pared 4 bases from V and 4 bases from J, leaving 4 bases between. CDR3 loop: CASSLGTEAFF. DNA of the CDR3: TGTGCCAGCAGTTTGGGCACTGAAGCTTTCTTT.

The genes are TRBV15 and TRBJ1-1, with D possibly TRBD1 on 6 matching bases. The CDR3 extends over 16 amino acids. Germline values: CDR1 LNHNV, CDR2 YYDKDF (reference sequence). V lost 3 bases to trimming and J lost 1 base, with 15 bases between them. Here the CDR3 DNA reads TGTGCCACCAGCAGGGGATGGGGGGCATCGAACACTGAAGCTTTCTTT. This translates into CATSRGWGASNTEAFF. Complete variable domain (other parts from reference TRBV15 and TRBJ1-1): DAMVIQNPRYQVTQFGKPVTLSCSQTLNHNVMYWYQQKSSQAPKLLFHYYDKDFNNEADTPDNFQSRRPNTSFCFLDIRSPGLGDTAMYLCATSRGWGASNTEAFFGQGTRLTVV.

The V call is TRBV9, the J call TRBJ2-1; the D is unclear. CDR1 is SGDLS and CDR2 is YYNGEE in the germline V gene. The ends were cut back, 3 bases at V and 4 bases at J, with 5 bases in the middle. This CDR3 spans 12 amino acids. DNA for the CDR3: TGTGCCAGCAGCGGACTTTACAATGAGCAGTTCTTC. This codes for CASSGLYNEQFF.

V gene TRBV6-1 combines with J gene TRBJ2-1; TRBD2 matches at 7 bases. The CDR3 contains 15 residues. V shed 2 bases and J 9 bases; nucleotides not matched to a gene: 10. Per germline, CDR1 MNHNS and CDR2 SASEGT. In DNA form, the CDR3 reads TGTGCCAGCAGTGAAAAAGGACTAGAGACCGGTGAGCAGTTCTTC. Protein: CASSEKGLETGEQFF.